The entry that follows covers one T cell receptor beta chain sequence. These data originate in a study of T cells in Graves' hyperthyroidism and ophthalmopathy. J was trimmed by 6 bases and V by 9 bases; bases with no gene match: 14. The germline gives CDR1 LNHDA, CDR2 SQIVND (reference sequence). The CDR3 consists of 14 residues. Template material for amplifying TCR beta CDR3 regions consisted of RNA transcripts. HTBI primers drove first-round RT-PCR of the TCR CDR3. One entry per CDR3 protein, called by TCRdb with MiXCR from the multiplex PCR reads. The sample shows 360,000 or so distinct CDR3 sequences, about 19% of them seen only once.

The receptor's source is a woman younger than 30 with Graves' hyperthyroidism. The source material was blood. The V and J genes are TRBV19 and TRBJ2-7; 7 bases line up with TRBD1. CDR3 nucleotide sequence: TGTGCCAGCAGACAGGGAGTGGTCAATGGCGAGCAGTACTTC. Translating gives CASRQGVVNGEQYF. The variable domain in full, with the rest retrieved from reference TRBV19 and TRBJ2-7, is DGGITQSPKYLFRKEGQNVTLSCEQNLNHDAMYWYRQDPGQGLRLIYYSQIVNDFQKGDIAEGYSVSREKKESFPLTVTSAQKNPTAFYLCASRQGVVNGEQYFGPGTRLTVT.